This passage covers 7 T cell receptor beta chains from one sample sequenced in a study of cytomegalovirus exposure and HLA in healthy donors. Both 60 Vbeta primers and 13 Jbeta primers went into the PCR. Some clones are missing from TCRdb's copy, which holds only in-frame ones; the method was immunoSEQ multiplex PCR. The sample yields around 100,000 clones, about four fifths seen once. The specimen sequenced was PBMCs. The receptors here all came from a woman in her sixties or seventies in good health and CMV-seropositive.

The chain joins TRBV7-2 to TRBJ2-3, with D uncertain. The V and J ends lost 2 bases and 4 bases respectively, with 4 bases between them. Germline V CDR1 and CDR2: SGHTA, FQGNSA. This CDR3 is 12 amino acids long. The CDR3 loop is CASSLSADTQYF. The CDR3 nucleotides are TGTGCCAGCAGCTTATCCGCAGATACGCAGTATTTT.

This chain links TRBV5-1 with TRBJ2-5, with D perhaps TRBD1 (5 bases). Germline loops: CDR1 SGHRS, CDR2 YFSETQ. Trimming cost V 4 bases and J 5 bases, with 12 bases left between them. The CDR3 spans 13 residues. The CDR3 sequence: CASSPQGSETQYF. The CDR3 DNA reads TGCGCCAGCAGCCCCCAGGGTAGCGAGACCCAGTACTTC.

The CDR3 protein is CAWNPRIPGEAFF. In DNA form, the CDR3 reads TGTGCCTGGAATCCTCGAATCCCCGGTGAAGCTTTCTTT. This chain connects TRBV30 to TRBJ1-1; no reliable D call. V lost 4 bases, J lost 7 bases, and 16 bases lay in between. Germline V lookup: CDR1 GTSNPN, CDR2 SVGIG (reference sequence). CDR3 length: 13 residues.

The chain couples TRBV19 to TRBJ2-5, with 7 bases that match TRBD2. Germline V CDR1 and CDR2: LNHDA, SQIVND (reference sequence). With 4 bases clipped from V and 6 bases from J, the junction kept 8 bases outside the gene matches. There are 14 residues in the CDR3. CDR3 amino acids: CASSRGGSLQTQYF. The CDR3, as DNA: TGTGCCAGTAGTAGGGGGGGTTCCCTACAGACCCAGTACTTC.

This chain links TRBV7-2 with TRBJ2-7, with 12 nucleotides matching TRBD2. Unmatched junction bases numbered 6, after V lost 5 bases and J lost 4 bases. The CDR3 has 15 residues. Germline values: CDR1 SGHTA, CDR2 FQGNSA. CDR3 bases: TGTGCCAGCAGCCTGACTAGCGGGAGTATTTACGAGCAGTACTTC. Its translation is CASSLTSGSIYEQYF.

The rearrangement uses TRBV15 and TRBJ1-4, with D unclear. V lost 4 bases to trimming and J lost 4 bases, with 7 bases between them. The CDR3 is 13 amino acids. Germline V lookup: CDR1 LNHNV, CDR2 YYDKDF (reference sequence). CDR3 in amino acids: CATSTSSNEKLFF. CDR3 nucleotide sequence: TGTGCCACCAGCACTTCCAGTAATGAAAAACTGTTTTTT.

This clone was seen a few times. The rearrangement uses TRBV4-3 and TRBJ1-2; D gene unclear. V was pared by 3 bases and J by 0 bases, with 14 bases between. Germline CDR1 reads LGHNA; CDR2 reads YSLEER. The CDR3 totals 16 residues. The CDR3 region has the DNA TGCGCCAGCAGCCATGGAATAGGAGTCACTAACTATGGCTACACCTTC. Translated, it gives CASSHGIGVTNYGYTF.